This T cell receptor (beta chain) was obtained from a study of breast tumors, draining lymph nodes, adjacent tissues. The V gene's germline CDR1 is SGHAT and CDR2 FQNNGV. The V end was cut by 4 bases, the J end by 4 bases, with 17 bases between. CDR3 length: 17 amino acids. Axillary draining lymph nodes of breast cancer patients supplied the node samples. TCRdb used MiXCR to reprocess the multiplex PCR reads, holding one entry per CDR3 protein. The sample has 160,000 or so distinct CDR3 sequences; around 35% are singletons. Sequencing was performed on axillary lymph node tissue. The TCR sequence derives from a female donor with breast cancer. Some clones in this sample may be carry-over from other donors' samples. The chain carries TRBV11-2 and TRBJ1-6; the D gene is possibly TRBD1 (6 bases). The CDR3 sequence is CASSYRTMTGYNSPLHF. CDR3 sequence (DNA): TGTGCCAGCAGCTACCGCACCATGACAGGATATAATTCACCCCTCCACTTT.